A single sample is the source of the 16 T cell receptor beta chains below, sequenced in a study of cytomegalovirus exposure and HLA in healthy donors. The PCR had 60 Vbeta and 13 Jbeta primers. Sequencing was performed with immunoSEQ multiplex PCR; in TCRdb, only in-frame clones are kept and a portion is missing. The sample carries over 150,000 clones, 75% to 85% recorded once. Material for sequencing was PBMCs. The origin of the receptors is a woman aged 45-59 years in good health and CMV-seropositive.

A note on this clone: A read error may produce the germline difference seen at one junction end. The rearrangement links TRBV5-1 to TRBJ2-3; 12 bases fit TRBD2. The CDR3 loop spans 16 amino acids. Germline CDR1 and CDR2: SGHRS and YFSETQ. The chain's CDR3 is CASSLGTSGPTDTQYF. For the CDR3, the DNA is TGCGCCAGCAGTTTGGGGACTAGCGGGCCGACAGATACGCAGTATTTT.

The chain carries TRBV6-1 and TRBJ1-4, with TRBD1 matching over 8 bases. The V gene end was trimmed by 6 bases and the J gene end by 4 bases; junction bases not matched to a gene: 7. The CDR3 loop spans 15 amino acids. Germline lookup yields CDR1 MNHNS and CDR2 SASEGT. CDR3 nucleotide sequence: TGTGCCAGCAGGCCCACGGGACAGGTTAATGAAAAACTGTTTTTT. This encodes CASRPTGQVNEKLFF.

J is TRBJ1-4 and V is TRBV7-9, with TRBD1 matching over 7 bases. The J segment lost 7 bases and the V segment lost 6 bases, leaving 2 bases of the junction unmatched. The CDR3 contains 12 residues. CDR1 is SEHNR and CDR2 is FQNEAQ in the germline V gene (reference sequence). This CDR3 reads CASRQGTEKLFF. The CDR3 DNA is TGTGCCAGCAGACAGGGGACTGAAAAACTGTTTTTT. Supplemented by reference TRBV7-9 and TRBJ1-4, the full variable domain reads DTGVSQNPRHKITKRGQNVTFRCDPISEHNRLYWYRQTLGQGPEFLTYFQNEAQLEKSRLLSDRFSAERPKGSFSTLEIQRTEQGDSAMYLCASRQGTEKLFFGSGTQLSVL.

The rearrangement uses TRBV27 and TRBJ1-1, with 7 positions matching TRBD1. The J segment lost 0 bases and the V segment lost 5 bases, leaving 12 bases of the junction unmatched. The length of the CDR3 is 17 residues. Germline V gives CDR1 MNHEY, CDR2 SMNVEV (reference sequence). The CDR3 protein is CASSRTGFTNLNTEAFF. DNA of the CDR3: TGTGCCAGCAGTAGGACAGGATTCACAAATTTGAACACTGAAGCTTTCTTT.

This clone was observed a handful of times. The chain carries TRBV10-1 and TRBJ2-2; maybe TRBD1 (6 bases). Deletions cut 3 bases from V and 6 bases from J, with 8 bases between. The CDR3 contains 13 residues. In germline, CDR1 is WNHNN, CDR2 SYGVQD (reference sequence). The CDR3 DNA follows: TGCGCCAGCAGTGATGGGGGCGCCGGGGAGCTGTTTTTT. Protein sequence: CASSDGGAGELFF.

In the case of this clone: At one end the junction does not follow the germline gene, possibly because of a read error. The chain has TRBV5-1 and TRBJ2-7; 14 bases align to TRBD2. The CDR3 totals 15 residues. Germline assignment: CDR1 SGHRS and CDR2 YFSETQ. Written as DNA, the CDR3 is TGCGCCAGCACCTTGACTAGCGGGGGGGCTAAAGAGCAGTACTTC. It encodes CASTLTSGGAKEQYF.

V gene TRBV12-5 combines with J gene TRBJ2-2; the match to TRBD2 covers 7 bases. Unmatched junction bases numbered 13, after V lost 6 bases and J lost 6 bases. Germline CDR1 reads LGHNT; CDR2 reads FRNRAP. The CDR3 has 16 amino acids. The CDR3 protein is CASGGLGGAVAGELFF. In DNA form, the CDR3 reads TGTGCTAGTGGGGGCCTGGGAGGGGCGGTGGCCGGGGAGCTGTTTTTT.

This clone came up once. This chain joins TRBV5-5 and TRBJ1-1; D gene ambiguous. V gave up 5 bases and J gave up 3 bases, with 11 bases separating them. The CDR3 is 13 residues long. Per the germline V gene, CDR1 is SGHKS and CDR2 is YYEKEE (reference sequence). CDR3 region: CASSPIRDTEAFF. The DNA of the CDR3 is TGTGCCAGCAGTCCCATACGAGACACTGAAGCTTTCTTT.

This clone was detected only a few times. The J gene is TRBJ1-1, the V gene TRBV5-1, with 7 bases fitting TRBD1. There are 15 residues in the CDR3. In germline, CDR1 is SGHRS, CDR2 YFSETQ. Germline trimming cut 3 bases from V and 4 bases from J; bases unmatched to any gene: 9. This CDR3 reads CASSSRADRSTEAFF. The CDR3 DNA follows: TGCGCCAGCAGCTCCCGAGCGGACAGGTCCACTGAAGCTTTCTTT.

The CDR3: CASSPDRGSNQPQHF. The CDR3 nucleotides read TGCGCCAGCAGCCCCGACAGGGGTAGCAATCAGCCCCAGCATTTT. This chain connects TRBV5-1 to TRBJ1-5; 8 bases are shared with TRBD1. Germline CDR1 is SGHRS and CDR2 is YFSETQ. The CDR3 runs to 15 residues. The V and J ends lost 4 bases and 0 bases, in that order; junction bases with no gene match: 3. Complete variable domain (other parts from reference TRBV5-1 and TRBJ1-5): KAGVTQTPRYLIKTRGQQVTLSCSPISGHRSVSWYQQTPGQGLQFLFEYFSETQRNKGNFPGRFSGRQFSNSRSEMNVSTLELGDSALYLCASSPDRGSNQPQHFGDGTRLSIL.

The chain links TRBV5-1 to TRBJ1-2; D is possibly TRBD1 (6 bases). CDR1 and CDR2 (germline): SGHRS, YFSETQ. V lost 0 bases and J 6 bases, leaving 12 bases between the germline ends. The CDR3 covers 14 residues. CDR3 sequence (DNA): TGCGCCAGCAGCTTGGAACAGGGTTTTGATGGCTACACCTTC. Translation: CASSLEQGFDGYTF.

This chain's CDR3 is CASSARGDYTDTQYF. The CDR3 coding sequence is TGTGCCAGCAGCGCCCGAGGGGACTACACAGATACGCAGTATTTT. The genes are TRBV2 and TRBJ2-3; TRBD2 agrees at 7 bases. The CDR3 loop spans 15 amino acids. The J segment lost 2 bases and the V segment lost 6 bases, leaving 8 bases of the junction unmatched. The germline V gene encodes CDR1 SNHLY and CDR2 FYNNEI.

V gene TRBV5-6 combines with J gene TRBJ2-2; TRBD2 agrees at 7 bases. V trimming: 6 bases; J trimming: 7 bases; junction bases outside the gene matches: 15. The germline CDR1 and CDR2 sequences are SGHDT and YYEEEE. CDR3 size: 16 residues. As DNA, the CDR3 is TGTGCCAGCACCCCTAACCCCGGGACGGGGGGCGGGGAGCTGTTTTTT. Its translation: CASTPNPGTGGGELFF.

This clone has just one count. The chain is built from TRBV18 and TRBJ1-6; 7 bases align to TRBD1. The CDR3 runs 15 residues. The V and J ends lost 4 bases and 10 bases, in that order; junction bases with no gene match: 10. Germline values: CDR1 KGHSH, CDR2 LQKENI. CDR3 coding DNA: TGTGCCAGCTCACTTAGACAGGGTGAGGGATCACCCCTCCACTTT. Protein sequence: CASSLRQGEGSPLHF.

CDR3 amino acids: CASSLKGQDQFNSPLHF. The CDR3 DNA follows: TGTGCCAGCTCCTTGAAGGGACAGGACCAGTTTAATTCACCCCTCCACTTT. This rearrangement joins TRBV2 to TRBJ1-6, with 8 bases matching TRBD1. The length of the CDR3 is 17 residues. Per the germline V gene, CDR1 is SNHLY and CDR2 is FYNNEI. The junction had 15 bases not matched to a gene; V was cut back by 8 bases and J by 6 bases.

CDR3 sequence (DNA): TGTGCCAGTAGTATGGGGGACACTTCCTACGAGCAGTACTTC. This translates into CASSMGDTSYEQYF. The chain uses TRBV19 and TRBJ2-7, with a possible D match to TRBD1 (6 bases). The V end lost 3 bases, the J end lost 1 base, and 10 bases lay between the germline ends. The CDR3 is 14 amino acids. The germline gives CDR1 LNHDA, CDR2 SQIVND (reference sequence).